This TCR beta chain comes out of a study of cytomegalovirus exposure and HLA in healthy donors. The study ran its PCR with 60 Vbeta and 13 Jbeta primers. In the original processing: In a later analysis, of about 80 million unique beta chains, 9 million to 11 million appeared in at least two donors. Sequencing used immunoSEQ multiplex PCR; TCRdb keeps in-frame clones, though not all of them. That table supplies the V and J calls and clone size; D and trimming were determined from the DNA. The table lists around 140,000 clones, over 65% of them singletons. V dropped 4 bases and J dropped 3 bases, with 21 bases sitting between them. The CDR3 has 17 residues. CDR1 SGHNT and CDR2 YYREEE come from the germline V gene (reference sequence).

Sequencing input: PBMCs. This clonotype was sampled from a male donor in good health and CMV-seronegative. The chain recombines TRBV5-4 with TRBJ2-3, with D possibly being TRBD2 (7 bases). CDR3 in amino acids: CASSTYPIQGGTDTQYF. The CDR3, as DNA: TGTGCCAGCAGCACCTACCCTATACAGGGAGGGACAGATACGCAGTATTTT.